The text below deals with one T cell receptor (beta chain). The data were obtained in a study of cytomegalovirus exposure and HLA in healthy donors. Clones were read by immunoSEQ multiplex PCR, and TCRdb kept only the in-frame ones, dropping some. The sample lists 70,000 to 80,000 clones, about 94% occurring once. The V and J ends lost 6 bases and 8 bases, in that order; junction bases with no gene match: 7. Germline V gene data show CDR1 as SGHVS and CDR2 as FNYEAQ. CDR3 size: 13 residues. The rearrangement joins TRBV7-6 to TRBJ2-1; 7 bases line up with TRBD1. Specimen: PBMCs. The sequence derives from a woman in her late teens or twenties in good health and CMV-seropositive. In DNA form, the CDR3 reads TGTGCCAGCAGAAGGGACACAGGGGATGAGCAGTTCTTC. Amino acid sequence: CASRRDTGDEQFF. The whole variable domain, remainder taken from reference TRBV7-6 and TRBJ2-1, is GAGVSQSPRYKVTKRGQDVALRCDPISGHVSLYWYRQALGQGPEFLTYFNYEAQQDKSGLPNDRFSAERPEGSISTLTIQRTEQRDSAMYRCASRRDTGDEQFFGPGTRLTVL.